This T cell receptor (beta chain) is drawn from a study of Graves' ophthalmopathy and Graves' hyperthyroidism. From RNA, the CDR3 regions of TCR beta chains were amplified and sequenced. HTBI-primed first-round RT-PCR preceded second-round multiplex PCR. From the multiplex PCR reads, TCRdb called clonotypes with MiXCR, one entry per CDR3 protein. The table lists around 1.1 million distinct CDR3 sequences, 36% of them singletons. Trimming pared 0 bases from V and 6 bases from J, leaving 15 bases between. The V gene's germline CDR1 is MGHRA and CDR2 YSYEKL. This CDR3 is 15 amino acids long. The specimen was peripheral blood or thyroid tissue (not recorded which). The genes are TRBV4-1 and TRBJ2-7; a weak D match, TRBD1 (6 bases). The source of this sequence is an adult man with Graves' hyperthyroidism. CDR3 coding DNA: TGCGCCAGCAGCCAAGAGCCCCCCCAGGGGTTCGAGCAGTACTTC. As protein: CASSQEPPQGFEQYF.